This TCR beta chain was identified during a study of T-cell memory formation after mild COVID-19. Notes on the study in general: Unconfirmed was the SARS-CoV-2 specificity of second-wave clones that peaked on day 37. Mostly located in CM and EM were contracting CD4+ clones, with contracting CD8+ clones located in EMRA.

This clonotype was recorded at least ten times. The antigen is unknown. V was cut by 6 bases and J by 6 bases, with 15 bases left in between. This CDR3 has 12 amino acids. Germline V CDR1 and CDR2: DFQATT, SNEGSKA (reference sequence). With constant-segment primers, 5'RACE yielded cDNA libraries of TCR alpha and TCR beta that carried sample barcodes and UMIs. Each CDR3 protein gets one entry after TCRdb re-called the 5' RACE reads with MiXCR. Of over 12,000 distinct CDR3 sequences listed, about 21% are singletons. The chain joins TRBV20-1 to TRBJ2-7; D is tentatively TRBD1 or TRBD2 (6 bases each). The receptor was derived from a man aged 18 to 35 who had mild COVID-19 (a few samples of this study predate the infection). Cell type and time point are not known. Material: PBMCs or a T cell subset sorted from them (not recorded which). CDR3 in DNA: TGCAGTGCCGCCGGAGGGGGTCGCGAGCAGTACGTC. Amino acids: CSAAGGGREQYV.